This is a list of T cell receptor beta chains from one sample in a study of blood T cell repertoires in COVID-19. Data came from immunoSEQ multiplex PCR; TCRdb stores just in-frame clones and leaves some out. The sample contains 20,000 to 25,000 clones, around 81% of which appear only once. Sequenced input: peripheral blood. Receptors were obtained from a man between 65 and 80 years old with acute or convalescent COVID-19. Both conserved end residues are part of each CDR3. A D gene is named only where the DNA matches it firmly. Expanded clones are given a class, and other clones once, few, many or no size at all.

abundance	v_gene	d_gene	j_gene	len	CDR3nt	CDR3aa
NA	TRBV6-5	NA	TRBJ1-2	14	TGTGCCAGCAACGCCCAGTCAACATCCAGTGGCTACACCTTC	CASNAQSTSSGYTF
NA	TRBV6-1	NA	TRBJ2-1	13	TGTGCCAGCAGTGAAATTCGGGGAGGTGAGCAGTTCTTC	CASSEIRGGEQFF
few	TRBV11-3	TRBD1	TRBJ2-1	15	TGTGCCAGCAGCTTACCCGGGACAGGGAATGCTGAGCAGTTCTTC	CASSLPGTGNAEQFF
NA	TRBV30	TRBD2	TRBJ2-3	16	TGTGCCTGGAGTTCGCCCGGGACTAGCCGGACGGATACGCAGTATTTT	CAWSSPGTSRTDTQYF
NA	TRBV9	NA	TRBJ2-3	16	TGTGCCAGCAGCGTCGGTGCGGAAACTAGCACAGATACGCAGTATTTT	CASSVGAETSTDTQYF
NA	TRBV19	TRBD1	TRBJ2-5	13	TGTGCCGTAAGACGGACAGGGGAAGAGACCCAGTACTTC	CAVRRTGEETQYF
NA	TRBV2	TRBD2	TRBJ2-7	14	TGTGCCAGCAGACCCGGGACTAGCGGGGGGGCCCGGTACTTC	CASRPGTSGGARYF
NA	TRBV10-3	TRBD1	TRBJ1-3	20	TGTGCCATCAAAGGACACGCCCCGGGACAGGGTTTCTCTTCTGGAAACACCATATATTTT	CAIKGHAPGQGFSSGNTIYF
NA	TRBV4-2	NA	TRBJ2-4	14	TGTGCCAGCAGCCAAGATGGGGGCTTGGACATTCAGTACTTC	CASSQDGGLDIQYF
NA	TRBV19	TRBD1	TRBJ2-2	15	TGTGCCAGTAGTTCCCGGGACAGCTTCACCGGGGAGCTGTTTTTT	CASSSRDSFTGELFF
NA	TRBV19	TRBD1	TRBJ1-6	14	TGTGCCAGTAGTACCGGACAGGGACGGTCACCCCTCCACTTT	CASSTGQGRSPLHF
NA	TRBV3-1/TRBV3-2	NA	TRBJ2-1	14	TGTGCCAGCAGCCCCCTAGCTACTTACAATGAGCAGTTCTTC	CASSPLATYNEQFF
NA	TRBV25-1	TRBD2	TRBJ2-5	17	TGTGCCAGCAGTGAACCAGCGGGAGGGCTGGCGGGTGAGACCCAGTACTTC	CASSEPAGGLAGETQYF
NA	TRBV19	NA	TRBJ1-2	13	TGTGCCAGTAGTGCGCGGCGTAACTATGGCTACACCTTC	CASSARRNYGYTF
NA	TRBV18	TRBD1	TRBJ2-5	14	TGTGCCAGCTCCGCCGGCGGACAGGTCGGTGCCCAGTACTTC	CASSAGGQVGAQYF
NA	TRBV9	NA	TRBJ2-5	14	TGTGCCAGCAGCGTAGCTCAAAGGGGAGAGACCCAGTACTTC	CASSVAQRGETQYF
NA	TRBV5-5	NA	TRBJ1-1	15	TGTGCCAGCAGCTTTTCAGGGGTTCCAAACACTGAAGCTTTCTTT	CASSFSGVPNTEAFF
NA	TRBV7-6	NA	TRBJ1-4	15	TGTGCCAGCAGCCCCCCAGGGGCAACTAATGAAAAACTGTTTTTT	CASSPPGATNEKLFF
few	TRBV19	TRBD1	TRBJ1-5	17	TGTGCCAGTAGTATGAGTAGTGGGACAGGGGGTAGAGGGGCCCAGCATTTT	CASSMSSGTGGRGAQHF
NA	TRBV29-1	TRBD1	TRBJ1-1	13	TGCAGCGTTCGAGGACAGGGTAATGGTGAAGCTTTCTTT	CSVRGQGNGEAFF
NA	TRBV6-6	TRBD1	TRBJ1-2	14	TGTGCCAGCAGCTTCACCGGGACAGGGAAAGGCTACACCTTC	CASSFTGTGKGYTF
few	TRBV30	NA	TRBJ1-4	17	TGTGCCTGGGACGACTCTCCCCACTATCTAGGTCATGAAAAACTGTTTTTT	CAWDDSPHYLGHEKLFF
NA	TRBV11-2	TRBD1	TRBJ2-1	15	TGTGCCAGCAGCCCAGGCAGGGGGATCGTGGATGAGCAGTTCTTC	CASSPGRGIVDEQFF
NA	TRBV2	TRBD2	TRBJ2-1	14	TGTGCCAGCAGTGACAGCGGGGGCGGCAATGAGCAGTTCTTC	CASSDSGGGNEQFF
NA	TRBV7-8	TRBD1	TRBJ1-2	14	TGTGCCAGCAGCTTCGACAGGGTAAACTATGGCTACACCTTC	CASSFDRVNYGYTF
NA	TRBV25-1	NA	TRBJ1-4	18	TGTGCCAGCAGTGAATATGGGGGGAGGACCGATTTTAATGAAAAACTGTTTTTT	CASSEYGGRTDFNEKLFF
NA	TRBV5-1	TRBD2	TRBJ2-5	14	TGCGCCAGCAGCGGGGGACTAGCGCGAGAGACCCAGTACTTC	CASSGGLARETQYF
NA	TRBV7-8	TRBD1	TRBJ1-6	15	TGTGCCAGCAGCACCCACAGGGGCGGGGATTCACCCCTCCACTTT	CASSTHRGGDSPLHF
NA	TRBV5-5	NA	TRBJ1-1	13	TGTGCCAGCAGCCCGAACAGTAACACTGAAGCTTTCTTT	CASSPNSNTEAFF
NA	TRBV6-5	NA	TRBJ1-6	14	TGTGCCAGCAGTTACTCGTACCTGGGCTCACCCCTCCACTTT	CASSYSYLGSPLHF
NA	TRBV6-4	NA	TRBJ2-2	15	TGTGCCAGCACCAAAAACCCCTACTTGCCCGGGGAGCTGTTTTTT	CASTKNPYLPGELFF
NA	TRBV19	NA	TRBJ2-1	13	TGTGCCAGTAGGCTAGCCTCCTACAATGAGCAGTTCTTC	CASRLASYNEQFF
NA	TRBV5-1	NA	TRBJ1-1	12	TGCGCCACCCGGGGAGGGAACACTGAAGCTTTCTTT	CATRGGNTEAFF
NA	TRBV14	TRBD2	TRBJ2-7	15	TGTGCCAGCAGCCAAGCAGCGGGAGGGCCAGGCGAGCAGTACTTC	CASSQAAGGPGEQYF
NA	TRBV7-8	NA	TRBJ2-1	16	TGTGCCAGCAGCTATGGGAGGGGGGCCACCTACAATGAGCAGTTCTTC	CASSYGRGATYNEQFF